Below, 32 T cell receptor beta chains from the same sample are listed, as sequenced in a study of blood T cell repertoires in COVID-19. The data were produced by immunoSEQ multiplex PCR, yet TCRdb's version contains in-frame clones alone and is incomplete. This sample carries about 200,000 clones, approximately 89% of them seen once, and the ten largest clones take 2% to 2.5%. The specimen was PBMCs or T cells enriched from blood (not recorded which). These receptors came from a woman aged 35 to 49 with acute COVID-19.

J is TRBJ1-6 and V is TRBV6-5; possibly TRBD1 for D (5 bases). The V end lost 2 bases, the J end lost 10 bases, and 15 bases lay between the germline ends. Per the germline V gene, CDR1 is MNHEY and CDR2 is SVGAGI. The CDR3 consists of 15 residues. The CDR3 protein is CASSYIARVGSPLHF. In DNA form, the CDR3 reads TGTGCCAGCAGTTACATAGCCAGGGTGGGATCACCCCTCCACTTT.

This clone was recorded only once. The chain joins TRBV28 to TRBJ2-5; 12 bases are shared with TRBD2. Germline V CDR1 and CDR2: MDHEN, SYDVKM. The J segment lost 5 bases and the V segment lost 7 bases, leaving 11 bases of the junction unmatched. The CDR3 is made up of 16 amino acids. CDR3 DNA: TGTGCCAGCACACTAGCGGGGGGCCCTATTATGGAGACCCAGTACTTC. As protein: CASTLAGGPIMETQYF.

This chain joins TRBV12-5 and TRBJ2-5; D is perhaps TRBD1 (6 bases). The length of the CDR3 is 13 residues. Germline V gene data show CDR1 as LGHNT and CDR2 as FRNRAP. V was cut by 6 bases and J by 3 bases, with 11 bases left in between. CDR3 amino acids: CASGLGQKETQYF. CDR3 DNA sequence: TGTGCTAGTGGCCTCGGACAGAAAGAGACCCAGTACTTC.

To note about this clone: Different DNA sequences within this sample yield the same CDR3. The chain links TRBV11-3 to TRBJ2-3; tentatively, D is TRBD1 (6 bases). V lost 3 bases and J lost 0, with 7 bases in between. Germline loops: CDR1 SGHNT, CDR2 YENEEA. This CDR3 is 14 amino acids long. CDR3 sequence reads: CASSLGASTDTQYF. As DNA, the CDR3 is TGTGCCAGCAGCTTGGGGGCTAGCACAGATACGCAGTATTTT.

The rearrangement links TRBV7-3 to TRBJ1-2, with a possible D match to TRBD1 (6 bases). V was shortened by 2 bases and J by 5 bases, with 12 bases between the two germline ends. Looked up from germline, CDR1 is SGHTA and CDR2 is FQGTGA. CDR3 size: 14 residues. The CDR3 spells CASSLYPTGYGYTF. The CDR3 nucleotides are TGTGCCAGCAGCTTATACCCGACAGGTTATGGCTACACCTTC. The full variable domain, its missing parts supplied by reference TRBV7-3 and TRBJ1-2, is GAGVSQTPSNKVTEKGKYVELRCDPISGHTALYWYRQSLGQGPEFLIYFQGTGAADDSGLPNDRFFAVRPEGSVSTLKIQRTERGDSAVYLCASSLYPTGYGYTFGSGTRLTVV.

CDR3 bases: TGTGCCAGCAGTTTTACAGGGCTGGCTGAAGCTTTCTTT. It is translated as CASSFTGLAEAFF. This rearrangement joins TRBV6-5 to TRBJ1-1; a possible D gene is TRBD1 (6 bases). The germline V gene has CDR1 MNHEY and CDR2 SVGAGI. Deletions cut 4 bases from V and 6 bases from J, with 12 bases between. CDR3 length equals 13 residues.

The CDR3 bases are TGTGCCACCAGCAGAGGAGCGGGGGCCAACGTCCTGACTTTC. It yields the protein CATSRGAGANVLTF. The chain carries TRBV15 and TRBJ2-6; D gene ambiguous. The CDR3 totals 14 residues. The germline V gene has CDR1 LNHNV and CDR2 YYDKDF (reference sequence). V lost 1 base and J lost 4, with 5 bases in between.

Concerning this clone itself: The same CDR3 can be traced to other DNA sequences in this sample. The chain recombines TRBV7-2 with TRBJ2-2, with a tentative D call TRBD2 (5 bases). The germline V gene encodes CDR1 SGHTA and CDR2 FQGNSA. This CDR3 contains 15 residues. V shed 0 bases and J shed 5 bases, with 10 bases lying between them. CDR3 protein: CASSLAGVGTGELFF. The CDR3 region has the DNA TGTGCCAGCAGCTTAGCGGGAGTAGGTACCGGGGAGCTGTTTTTT.

V is TRBV6-2 or TRBV6-3 and J is TRBJ2-2, with D possibly TRBD2 on 7 matching bases. Germline loops: CDR1 MNHEY, CDR2 SVGEGT. The CDR3 extends over 16 amino acids. Trimming removed 0 bases at V and 4 bases at J, with 12 bases between. CDR3 nucleotides: TGTGCCAGCAGTTACTCGTTCGCGGGGGCCACCGGGGAGCTGTTTTTT. Residues: CASSYSFAGATGELFF.

This chain links TRBV9 with TRBJ2-1; 7 nucleotides match TRBD2. The trim removed 0 bases at V and 2 bases at J, leaving 2 bases unmatched. In germline, CDR1 is SGDLS, CDR2 YYNGEE. This CDR3 spans 15 amino acids. CDR3 nucleotides: TGTGCCAGCAGCGTAGATGGGGGGGCCTACAATGAGCAGTTCTTC. Translated: CASSVDGGAYNEQFF.

V and J are TRBV10-3 and TRBJ2-1, with a possible D match to TRBD2 (5 bases). Germline lookup yields CDR1 ENHRY and CDR2 SYGVKD. The CDR3 loop spans 12 amino acids. Deletions cut 4 bases from V and 6 bases from J, with 7 bases between. For the CDR3, the DNA is TGTGCCATCAGTGGCGGGTCCAATGAGCAGTTCTTC. Translated: CAISGGSNEQFF.

This clone came up a few times. The chain joins TRBV4-1 to TRBJ2-1, with D possibly matching TRBD2 (5 bases). Looked up from germline, CDR1 is MGHRA and CDR2 is YSYEKL. Trimming removed 0 bases at V and 2 bases at J, with 8 bases between. The CDR3 extends over 15 amino acids. CDR3 nucleotides: TGCGCCAGCAGCCAAGATTACGGGACCTACAATGAGCAGTTCTTC. Its protein is CASSQDYGTYNEQFF.

The chain uses TRBV4-2 and TRBJ1-1; 7 bases agree with TRBD1. The J segment lost 7 bases and the V segment lost 4 bases, leaving 3 bases of the junction unmatched. This CDR3 is built from 12 residues. The V gene's germline CDR1 is LGHNA and CDR2 YNFKEQ. This chain's CDR3 is CASSRGQFEAFF. The CDR3 nucleotides read TGTGCCAGCAGCCGGGGACAGTTTGAAGCTTTCTTT.

V is TRBV5-4 and J is TRBJ1-1; TRBD1 aligns across 8 bases. Germline values: CDR1 SGHNT, CDR2 YYREEE (reference sequence). CDR3 length equals 15 residues. V lost 4 bases to trimming and J lost 1 base; unmatched junction nucleotides: 6. Here the CDR3 reads CASSGPGTGNTEAFF. The CDR3 DNA is TGTGCCAGCAGCGGGCCAGGGACAGGGAACACTGAAGCTTTCTTT. Based on the CDR3 plus reference TRBV5-4 and TRBJ1-1, the full variable domain is ETGVTQSPTHLIKTRGQQVTLRCSSQSGHNTVSWYQQALGQGPQFIFQYYREEENGRGNFPPRFSGLQFPNYSSELNVNALELDDSALYLCASSGPGTGNTEAFFGQGTRLTVV.

This sequence joins TRBV18 and TRBJ1-2; D might be TRBD1 (6 bases). This CDR3 region has 14 residues. From germline, CDR1 is KGHSH and CDR2 LQKENI. V lost 3 bases, J lost 2 bases, and 10 bases lay in between. The CDR3 bases are TGTGCCAGCTCACCGGGCCAGGGGAACTATGGCTACACCTTC. Its protein product is CASSPGQGNYGYTF.

A single count supports this clone. V usage is TRBV19 and J usage is TRBJ1-3, with D unresolved. CDR1 and CDR2 (germline): LNHDA, SQIVND (reference sequence). V was cut by 5 bases and J by 0 bases, with 8 bases left in between. This CDR3 has 14 residues. The CDR3 region is CASSFIGSGNTIYF. The CDR3 region has the DNA TGTGCCAGTAGTTTTATCGGCTCTGGAAACACCATATATTTT.

The sample holds one count of this clone. This rearrangement joins TRBV7-2 to TRBJ2-1, with D possibly TRBD1 on 5 matching bases. Germline V lookup: CDR1 SGHTA, CDR2 FQGNSA. This CDR3 is built from 15 residues. The V and J ends lost 5 bases and 3 bases respectively, with 14 bases between them. The CDR3 region has the DNA TGTGCCAGCAGCCCAGAGCAGGGCGGCTACAATGAGCAGTTCTTC. The encoded protein is CASSPEQGGYNEQFF.

A single count supports this clone. The chain couples TRBV6-1 to TRBJ1-6; weak D call: TRBD1 (6 bases). V was shortened by 3 bases and J by 9 bases, with 15 bases between the two germline ends. The CDR3 is 15 amino acids. CDR1 is MNHNS, CDR2 SASEGT, per germline. The CDR3 sequence is CASSDRQEDTSPLHF. DNA of the CDR3: TGTGCCAGCAGTGACAGACAGGAGGATACTTCACCCCTCCACTTT.

V usage is TRBV6-5 and J usage is TRBJ1-4, with 7 bases identical to TRBD1. V lost 6 bases to trimming and J lost 4 bases; unmatched junction nucleotides: 5. Germline values: CDR1 MNHEY, CDR2 SVGAGI. CDR3 length equals 14 residues. CDR3 loop: CASSRQGHNEKLFF. The CDR3 nucleotides read TGTGCCAGCAGCAGACAGGGCCATAATGAAAAACTGTTTTTT.

The J gene is TRBJ2-3, the V gene TRBV10-3; 7 bases align to TRBD2. From germline, CDR1 is ENHRY and CDR2 SYGVKD. With 0 bases clipped from V and 1 base from J, the junction kept 4 bases outside the gene matches. CDR3 length: 16 residues. The CDR3 DNA follows: TGTGCCATCAGTGAGTCCCGCCGGGGGGGCACAGATACGCAGTATTTT. Its translation: CAISESRRGGTDTQYF.

The chain recombines TRBV12-5 with TRBJ2-3, with TRBD2 matching over 10 bases. Germline loops: CDR1 LGHNT, CDR2 FRNRAP. This CDR3 has 17 amino acids. With 0 bases clipped from V and 3 bases from J, the junction kept 6 bases outside the gene matches. CDR3 protein: CASGLVASGSLTDTQYF. CDR3 in DNA: TGTGCTAGTGGTTTGGTAGCTAGCGGGAGTTTGACAGATACGCAGTATTTT.

The rearrangement uses TRBV2 and TRBJ2-7, with 15 bases matching TRBD2. CDR3 length equals 17 residues. CDR1 is SNHLY and CDR2 is FYNNEI in the germline V gene. V shed 4 bases and J 5 bases; nucleotides not matched to a gene: 9. CDR3 DNA: TGTGCCAGCAGTGCCCCTGGACTAGCGGGAGGGGGCAACGAGCAGTACTTC. Residues: CASSAPGLAGGGNEQYF.

This chain links TRBV2 with TRBJ1-2; 10 bases line up with TRBD1. CDR1 is SNHLY, CDR2 FYNNEI, per germline. The ends lost 4 bases at V and 7 bases at J; junction bases unmatched: 6. The CDR3 loop spans 14 amino acids. The CDR3 DNA sequence: TGTGCCAGCAGTGTACGGACAGGGGGAAGTGGCTACACCTTC. Translating gives CASSVRTGGSGYTF.

The chain recombines TRBV3-1 (or the pseudogene TRBV3-2) with TRBJ1-3; D is ambiguous. Germline V lookup: CDR1 LGHDT, CDR2 YNNKEL (reference sequence). V lost 4 bases, J lost 4 bases, and 17 bases lay in between. The CDR3 totals 16 residues. DNA for the CDR3: TGTGCCAGCAGCCGTCAGGAGGGCTTGAGAGGAAACACCATATATTTT. Residues: CASSRQEGLRGNTIYF.

The chain is built from TRBV5-1 and TRBJ2-3; 7 nucleotides line up with TRBD2. CDR1 and CDR2 (germline): SGHRS, YFSETQ. Trimming at V came to 5 bases and at J to 3 bases, leaving 9 bases not matched to a gene. The CDR3 has 15 residues. This chain's CDR3 is CASSMVGGRTDTQYF. The CDR3 nucleotides read TGCGCCAGCAGTATGGTGGGGGGGAGGACAGATACGCAGTATTTT.

The chain has TRBV19 and TRBJ2-2; 10 nucleotides line up with TRBD1. Per the germline V gene, CDR1 is LNHDA and CDR2 is SQIVND (reference sequence). V lost 7 bases and J lost 6; bases outside the gene matches: 8. The CDR3 runs to 15 residues. The DNA of the CDR3 is TGTGCCAGTACTCGACAGGGGGCAGGGGCCGGGGAGCTGTTTTTT. It yields the protein CASTRQGAGAGELFF.

This clone was seen a few times. The chain uses TRBV6-5 and TRBJ1-1; tentatively, D is TRBD1 (6 bases). Germline CDR1 is MNHEY and CDR2 is SVGAGI. The CDR3 contains 12 residues. Trimming took off 6 bases at V and 7 bases at J, with 12 bases between the two ends. CDR3 residues: CASRTGRHEAFF. For the CDR3, the DNA is TGTGCCAGCAGGACAGGACGACATGAAGCTTTCTTT.

The chain couples TRBV10-2 to TRBJ2-1, with D hard to call. Trimming removed 7 bases from V and 4 bases from J, with 8 bases in between. The CDR3 runs 12 residues. Germline lookup yields CDR1 WSHSY and CDR2 SAAADI. The CDR3 nucleotides are TGCGCCAGCACTGACGGTTACAATGAGCAGTTCTTC. Translation: CASTDGYNEQFF.

The chain recombines TRBV6-1 with TRBJ2-2; TRBD1 agrees at 11 bases. This CDR3 is 16 amino acids long. V was clipped by 4 bases and J by 4 bases; unmatched bases: 5. CDR1 MNHNS and CDR2 SASEGT come from the germline V gene. CDR3: CASSATGTGGTGELFF. Written as DNA, the CDR3 is TGTGCCAGCAGTGCAACCGGGACAGGGGGCACCGGGGAGCTGTTTTTT.

The chain joins TRBV5-8 to TRBJ1-6, with D possibly matching TRBD1 (5 bases). The CDR3 contains 16 residues. Trimming shortened V by 4 bases and J by 9 bases, and 20 bases separated the two germline ends. Germline V gene lookup returns CDR1 SGHTS and CDR2 YDEGEE. The CDR3: CASSPDRGGEASPLHF. The CDR3 nucleotides are TGTGCCAGCAGCCCAGACCGGGGGGGGGAAGCTTCACCCCTCCACTTT.

The table lists this clone with a few counts. The chain links TRBV6-5 to TRBJ1-6, with 8 bases aligning to TRBD1. Trimming at V came to 7 bases and at J to 10 bases, leaving 9 bases not matched to a gene. CDR1 is MNHEY, CDR2 SVGAGI, per germline. CDR3 length: 14 amino acids. CDR3 loop: CASNGQGPESPLHF. In DNA form, the CDR3 reads TGTGCCAGCAACGGACAGGGACCGGAATCACCCCTCCACTTT.

The genes are TRBV21-1 and TRBJ2-4; the table's D call of TRBD1 was not tested on the DNA. TRBV21-1 is flagged as a pseudogene. CDR3 length equals 18 residues. CDR3 sequence (DNA): TGTGCCAGCAGCAAACTCGCGGAGACAGGGGGCGTCAAAAACATTCAGTACTTC. As protein: CASSKLAETGGVKNIQYF.